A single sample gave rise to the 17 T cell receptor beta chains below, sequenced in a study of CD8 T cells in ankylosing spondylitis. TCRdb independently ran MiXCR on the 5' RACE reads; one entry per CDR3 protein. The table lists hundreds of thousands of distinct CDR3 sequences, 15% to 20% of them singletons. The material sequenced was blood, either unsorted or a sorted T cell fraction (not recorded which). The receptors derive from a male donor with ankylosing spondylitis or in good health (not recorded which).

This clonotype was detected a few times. The DNA of the CDR3 is TGCGCCAGCAGCTTAGGGGAGGAAGAGACCCAGTACTTC. Its translation is CASSLGEEETQYF. The chain uses TRBV5-1 and TRBJ2-5; D perhaps matches TRBD2 (6 bases). This CDR3 contains 13 residues. V was clipped by 2 bases and J by 3 bases, with 8 bases between them. Looked up from germline, CDR1 is SGHRS and CDR2 is YFSETQ.

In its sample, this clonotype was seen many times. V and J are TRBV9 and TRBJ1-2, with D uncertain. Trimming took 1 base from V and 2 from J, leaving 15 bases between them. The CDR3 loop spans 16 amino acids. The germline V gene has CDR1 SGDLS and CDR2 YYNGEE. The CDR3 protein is CASSVRLSGGNYGYTF. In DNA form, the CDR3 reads TGTGCCAGCAGCGTAAGGCTTAGCGGAGGGAACTATGGCTACACCTTC.

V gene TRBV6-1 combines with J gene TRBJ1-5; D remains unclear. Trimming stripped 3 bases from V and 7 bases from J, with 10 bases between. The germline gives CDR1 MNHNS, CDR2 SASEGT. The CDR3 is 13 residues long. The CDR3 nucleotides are TGTGCCAGCAGTGAGCAGAGGATCCAGCCCCAGCATTTT. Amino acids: CASSEQRIQPQHF.

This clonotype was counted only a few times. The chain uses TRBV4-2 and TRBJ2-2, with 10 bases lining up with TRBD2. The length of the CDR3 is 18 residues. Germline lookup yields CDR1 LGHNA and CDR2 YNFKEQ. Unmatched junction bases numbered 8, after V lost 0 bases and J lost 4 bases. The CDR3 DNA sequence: TGTGCCAGCAGCCAAGAGGCGCTAGCGGGGGTCGGCACCGGGGAGCTGTTTTTT. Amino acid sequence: CASSQEALAGVGTGELFF.

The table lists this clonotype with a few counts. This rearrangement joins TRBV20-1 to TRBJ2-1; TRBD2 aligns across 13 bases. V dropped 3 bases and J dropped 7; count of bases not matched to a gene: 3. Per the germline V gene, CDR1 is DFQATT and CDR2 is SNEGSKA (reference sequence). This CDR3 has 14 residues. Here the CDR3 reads CSASETSGRNEQFF. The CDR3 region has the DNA TGCAGTGCTAGCGAGACTAGCGGGAGGAATGAGCAGTTCTTC.

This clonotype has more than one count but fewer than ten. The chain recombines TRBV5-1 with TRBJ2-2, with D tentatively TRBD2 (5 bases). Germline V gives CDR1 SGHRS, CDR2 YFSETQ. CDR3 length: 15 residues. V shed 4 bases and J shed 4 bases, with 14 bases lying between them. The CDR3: CASSGSTHGTGELFF. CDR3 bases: TGCGCCAGCAGCGGGAGTACCCACGGCACCGGGGAGCTGTTTTTT.

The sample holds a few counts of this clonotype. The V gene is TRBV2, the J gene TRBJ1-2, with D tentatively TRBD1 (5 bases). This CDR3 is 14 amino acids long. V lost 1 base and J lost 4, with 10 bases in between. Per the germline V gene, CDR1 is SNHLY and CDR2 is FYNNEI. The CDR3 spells CASSEVGTLYGYTF. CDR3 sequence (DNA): TGTGCCAGCAGTGAAGTAGGGACCCTCTATGGCTACACCTTC.

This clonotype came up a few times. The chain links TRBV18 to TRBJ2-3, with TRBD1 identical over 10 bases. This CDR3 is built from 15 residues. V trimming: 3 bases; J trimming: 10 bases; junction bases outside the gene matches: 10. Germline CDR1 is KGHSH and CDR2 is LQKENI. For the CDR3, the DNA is TGTGCCAGCTCACCGCCCTCCGGGACAGGGGCGCCGCAGTATTTT. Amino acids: CASSPPSGTGAPQYF. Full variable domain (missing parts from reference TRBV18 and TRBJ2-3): NAGVMQNPRHLVRRRGQEARLRCSPMKGHSHVYWYRQLPEEGLKFMVYLQKENIIDESGMPKERFSAEFPKEGPSILRIQQVVRGDSAAYFCASSPPSGTGAPQYFGPGTRLTVL.

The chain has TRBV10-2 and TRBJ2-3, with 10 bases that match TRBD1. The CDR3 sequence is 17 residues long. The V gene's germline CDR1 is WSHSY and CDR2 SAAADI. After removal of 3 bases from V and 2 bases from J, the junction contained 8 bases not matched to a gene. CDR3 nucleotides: TGCGCCAGCAGTGACGTCGCTGGGACAGGGGCCACAGATACGCAGTATTTT. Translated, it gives CASSDVAGTGATDTQYF.

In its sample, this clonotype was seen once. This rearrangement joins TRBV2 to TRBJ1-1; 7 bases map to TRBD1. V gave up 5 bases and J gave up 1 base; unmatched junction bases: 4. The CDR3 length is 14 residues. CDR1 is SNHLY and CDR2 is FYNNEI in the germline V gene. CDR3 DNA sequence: TGTGCCAGCAGTAGGGACAGAAAGAACACTGAAGCTTTCTTT. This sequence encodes CASSRDRKNTEAFF.

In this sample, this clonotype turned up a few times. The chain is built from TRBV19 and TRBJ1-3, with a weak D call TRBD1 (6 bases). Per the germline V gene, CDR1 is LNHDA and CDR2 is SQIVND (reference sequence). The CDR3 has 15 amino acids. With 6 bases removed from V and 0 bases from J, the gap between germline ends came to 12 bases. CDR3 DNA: TGTGCCAGTAGAGAGGACAGAAGCTCTGGAAACACCATATATTTT. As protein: CASREDRSSGNTIYF.

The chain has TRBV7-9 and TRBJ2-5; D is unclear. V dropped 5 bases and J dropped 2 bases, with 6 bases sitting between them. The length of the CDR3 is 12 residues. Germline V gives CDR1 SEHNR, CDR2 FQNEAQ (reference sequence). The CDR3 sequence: CASSAAQETQYF. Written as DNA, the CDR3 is TGTGCCAGCAGCGCCGCACAAGAGACCCAGTACTTC.

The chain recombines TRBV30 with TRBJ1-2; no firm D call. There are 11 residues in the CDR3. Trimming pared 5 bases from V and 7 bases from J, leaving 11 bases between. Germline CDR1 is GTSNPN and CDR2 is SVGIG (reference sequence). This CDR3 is CAWGRGPGYTF. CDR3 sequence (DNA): TGTGCCTGGGGGAGAGGGCCTGGCTACACCTTC.

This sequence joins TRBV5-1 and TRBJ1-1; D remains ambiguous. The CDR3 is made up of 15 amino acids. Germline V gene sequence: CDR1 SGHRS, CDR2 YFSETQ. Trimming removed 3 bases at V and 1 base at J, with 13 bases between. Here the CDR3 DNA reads TGCGCCAGCAGCTCGGACCGATCAAGGAACACTGAAGCTTTCTTT. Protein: CASSSDRSRNTEAFF.

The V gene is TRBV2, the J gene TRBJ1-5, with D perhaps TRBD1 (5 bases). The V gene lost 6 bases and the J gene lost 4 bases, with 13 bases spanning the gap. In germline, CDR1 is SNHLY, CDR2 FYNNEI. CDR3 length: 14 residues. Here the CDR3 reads CASSQDGQNQPQHF. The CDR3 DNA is TGTGCCAGCAGCCAGGACGGACAAAATCAGCCCCAGCATTTT.

The CDR3 coding sequence is TGTGCCATCAGTGAGGCACAGGGGAACAATCAGCCCCAGCATTTT. Translated: CAISEAQGNNQPQHF. The J gene is TRBJ1-5, the V gene TRBV10-3; 7 nucleotides match TRBD1. The CDR3 runs to 15 residues. Germline CDR1 reads ENHRY; CDR2 reads SYGVKD. V was clipped by 2 bases and J by 3 bases; unmatched bases: 4.

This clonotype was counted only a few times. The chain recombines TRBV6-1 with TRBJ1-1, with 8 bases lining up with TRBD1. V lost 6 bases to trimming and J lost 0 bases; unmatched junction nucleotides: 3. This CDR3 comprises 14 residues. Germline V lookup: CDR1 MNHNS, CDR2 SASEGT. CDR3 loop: CASRPQGVNTEAFF. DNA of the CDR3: TGTGCCAGCAGACCACAGGGGGTGAACACTGAAGCTTTCTTT.